A single sample is the source of the 5 T cell receptor beta chains below, sequenced in a study of CD8 T cells in Susac syndrome. With random hexamers, 0.5 to 1 ug RNA was reverse transcribed. TCRdb re-analysed the immunoSEQ multiplex PCR reads in MiXCR, keeping a single row per CDR3 protein. The profile shows 100,000 to 150,000 distinct CDR3 sequences, more than 85% of them singletons. Specimen: CD8+ T cells from PBMCs. The receptors were sampled from a human donor with multiple sclerosis.

The rearrangement joins TRBV20-1 to TRBJ2-3, with 9 bases lining up with TRBD1. The germline CDR1 and CDR2 sequences are DFQATT and SNEGSKA (reference sequence). V lost 6 bases, J lost 9 bases, and 28 bases stayed unmatched. The CDR3 has 19 amino acids. CDR3 nucleotides: TGCAGTGCGCCACCCTCCCGGCGGCAACAGGGGGCATCCCGGTCAACGCAGTATTTT. Translation: CSAPPSRRQQGASRSTQYF.

V and J are TRBV29-1 and TRBJ2-1, with D possibly TRBD2 on 6 matching bases. CDR3 size: 13 residues. Trimming cost V 2 bases and J 7 bases, with 12 bases left between them. The germline V gene has CDR1 SQVTM and CDR2 ANQGSEA. The CDR3 spells CSVERGTSNEQFF. CDR3 sequence (DNA): TGCAGCGTTGAACGGGGGACTTCGAATGAGCAGTTCTTC.

CDR3 in amino acids: CASSLSVRNEQFF. As DNA, the CDR3 is TGTGCCAGCAGTTTATCTGTTCGCAATGAGCAGTTCTTC. The V call is TRBV27, the J call TRBJ2-1; no firm D call. The germline V gene has CDR1 MNHEY and CDR2 SMNVEV (reference sequence). V lost 0 bases and J 6 bases, leaving 6 bases between the germline ends. This CDR3 is 13 amino acids long.

This rearrangement joins TRBV28 to TRBJ2-3, with 12 bases matching TRBD2. Germline trimming cut 6 bases from V and 2 bases from J; bases unmatched to any gene: 6. CDR1 is MDHEN and CDR2 is SYDVKM in the germline V gene. The CDR3 length is 16 residues. CDR3 loop: CASRETSGGLTDTQYF. The DNA for the CDR3 is TGTGCCAGCAGGGAAACTAGCGGGGGGCTCACAGATACGCAGTATTTT.

The chain is built from TRBV4-1 and TRBJ2-3; D remains unclear. Trimming shortened V by 3 bases and J by 4 bases, and 23 bases separated the two germline ends. Germline CDR1 MGHRA, CDR2 YSYEKL. CDR3 length: 18 amino acids. The CDR3 here is CASSHPWSGPTLSDTQYF. The CDR3 DNA sequence: TGCGCCAGCAGCCACCCCTGGTCCGGACCTACACTTTCAGATACGCAGTATTTT.